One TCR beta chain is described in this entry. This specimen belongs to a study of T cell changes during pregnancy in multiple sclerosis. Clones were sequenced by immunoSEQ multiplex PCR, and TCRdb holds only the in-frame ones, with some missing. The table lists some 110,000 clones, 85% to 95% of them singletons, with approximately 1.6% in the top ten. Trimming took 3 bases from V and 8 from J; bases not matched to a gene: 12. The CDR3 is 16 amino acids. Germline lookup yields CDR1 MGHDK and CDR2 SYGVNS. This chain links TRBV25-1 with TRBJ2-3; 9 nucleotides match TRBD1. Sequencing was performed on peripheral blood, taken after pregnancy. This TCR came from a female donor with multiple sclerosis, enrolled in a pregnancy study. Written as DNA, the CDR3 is TGTGCCAGCAGTGACTATAGGACAGGGGAGTCGGGTACGCAGTATTTT. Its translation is CASSDYRTGESGTQYF.